This T cell receptor beta chain is drawn from a study of T cells in Graves' hyperthyroidism and ophthalmopathy. Overall study: Blood from the periphery was taken at initial diagnosis, before any treatment. Study findings and constraints: Researchers found most expanded thyroid clonotypes above 0.001 in blood as well.

The germline V and J ends were trimmed by 3 bases and 3 bases, with 10 bases remaining between them. Germline values: CDR1 DFQATT, CDR2 SNEGSKA (reference sequence). This CDR3 contains 13 residues. The authors took PBMCs from 9.5 to 10 ml fresh peripheral blood. RNA transcripts gave rise to amplified TCR beta CDR3 regions. The HTBI set primed first-round TCR CDR3 RT-PCR. One entry per CDR3 protein, called by TCRdb with MiXCR from the multiplex PCR reads. The table includes under 650,000 distinct CDR3 sequences, 15% to 20% detected once. This clonotype was observed at least ten times. Its antigen is as yet unknown.

This chain links TRBV20-1 with TRBJ2-3, with D uncertain. The clonotype was recovered from a woman aged 25 to 39 with Graves' hyperthyroidism. Sequences were obtained from blood. The CDR3 nucleotides are TGCAGTGCTAGGTACAGCGTTACAGATACGCAGTATTTT. Amino acids: CSARYSVTDTQYF.